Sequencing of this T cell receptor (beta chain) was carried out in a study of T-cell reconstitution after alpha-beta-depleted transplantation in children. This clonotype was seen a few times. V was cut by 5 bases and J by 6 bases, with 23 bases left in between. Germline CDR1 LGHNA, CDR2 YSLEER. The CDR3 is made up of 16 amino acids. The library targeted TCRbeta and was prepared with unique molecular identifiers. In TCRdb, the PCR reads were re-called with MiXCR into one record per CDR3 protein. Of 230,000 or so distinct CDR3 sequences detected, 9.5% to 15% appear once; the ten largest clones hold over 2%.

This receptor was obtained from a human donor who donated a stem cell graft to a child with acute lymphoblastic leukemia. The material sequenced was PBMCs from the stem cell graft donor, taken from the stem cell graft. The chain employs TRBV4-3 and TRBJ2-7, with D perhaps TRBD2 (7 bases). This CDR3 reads CASSWDRAGGRGEQYF. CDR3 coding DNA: TGCGCCAGCAGCTGGGATCGAGCCGGGGGGCGTGGCGAGCAGTACTTC.